This T cell receptor (beta chain) appears in the sequencing data of a study of blood T cells in healthy people across ages. A minimum of 5.5 micrograms of total RNA was extracted per sample. Sample-barcoded 5' priming and a J-beta primer mix drove a second PCR of 7 to 11 cycles. One entry per CDR3 protein results from TCRdb running MiXCR on the 5' RACE reads. The sample has 760,000 or so distinct CDR3 sequences, 20% to 25% seen once. This clonotype was detected many times. These same records also appear under a second study, on T cells of mothers and their children. This second study says: From each mother came over 8 million TCR beta CDR3 reads, and from each child came 2.5 million to 3.5 million.

The receptor was isolated from a boy between 10 and 17 years old in good health. What was sequenced was blood.

The CDR3 sequence: CASSFRNQETQYF. CDR3 nucleotide sequence: TGTGCCAGCAGCTTTAGGAACCAAGAGACCCAGTACTTC. The rearrangement links TRBV13 to TRBJ2-5; D not certain. In germline, CDR1 is PRHDT, CDR2 FYEKMQ (reference sequence). V was cut by 3 bases and J by 0 bases, with 5 bases left in between. The CDR3 extends over 13 amino acids.